A single sample gave rise to the 23 T cell receptor beta chains below, sequenced in a study of cytomegalovirus exposure and HLA in healthy donors. Use of 60 Vbeta and 13 Jbeta primers characterized the PCR. Assay: immunoSEQ multiplex PCR; the TCRdb copy retains only in-frame clones and omits some. The sample shows some 140,000 clones, 65% to 70% of them seen only once. What was sequenced was PBMCs. Receptor source: a human donor in good health.

The chain couples TRBV28 to TRBJ1-1; TRBD1 is a possible D gene (5 bases). V was cut by 6 bases and J by 4 bases, with 9 bases left in between. Germline assignment: CDR1 MDHEN and CDR2 SYDVKM. This CDR3 has 12 residues. The CDR3 reads CASRGLSTEAFF. DNA for the CDR3: TGTGCCAGCAGGGGGCTGAGCACTGAAGCTTTCTTT.

Worth noting for this clone: Other DNA sequences in this specimen translate into the identical CDR3. The J gene is TRBJ2-2, the V gene TRBV5-1, with 8 bases that match TRBD1. The CDR3 is 14 residues long. Germline values: CDR1 SGHRS, CDR2 YFSETQ. The ends lost 4 bases at V and 4 bases at J; junction bases unmatched: 3. CDR3 in DNA: TGCGCCAGCAGCCTAGGACAGGGCACCGGGGAGCTGTTTTTT. Encoded protein: CASSLGQGTGELFF.

This clone turned up a few times. This chain uses TRBV9 with TRBJ2-5; TRBD2 agrees at 7 bases. Germline values: CDR1 SGDLS, CDR2 YYNGEE. The length of the CDR3 is 14 residues. After removal of 0 bases from V and 2 bases from J, the junction contained 1 base not matched to a gene. The CDR3 spells CASSVGLAQETQYF. The CDR3 nucleotides are TGTGCCAGCAGCGTAGGACTAGCACAAGAGACCCAGTACTTC.

The rearrangement links TRBV4-1 to TRBJ1-2, with D uncertain. CDR1 is MGHRA, CDR2 YSYEKL, per germline. The CDR3 is 16 residues long. V was trimmed by 0 bases and J by 5 bases, leaving 16 bases between them. CDR3 residues: CASSQEVAGVLYGYTF. In DNA form, the CDR3 reads TGCGCCAGCAGCCAAGAAGTAGCGGGCGTCCTATATGGCTACACCTTC.

The chain recombines TRBV7-9 with TRBJ2-5; 13 bases are shared with TRBD2. The CDR3 is made up of 14 amino acids. In germline, CDR1 is SEHNR, CDR2 FQNEAQ (reference sequence). The V and J ends lost 10 bases and 5 bases, in that order; junction bases with no gene match: 7. This CDR3 reads CATKGLAGVETQYF. CDR3 nucleotides: TGTGCCACCAAAGGACTAGCGGGAGTCGAGACCCAGTACTTC. Full variable domain (remainder filled in from reference TRBV7-9 and TRBJ2-5): DTGVSQNPRHKITKRGQNVTFRCDPISEHNRLYWYRQTLGQGPEFLTYFQNEAQLEKSRLLSDRFSAERPKGSFSTLEIQRTEQGDSAMYLCATKGLAGVETQYFGPGTRLLVL.

The chain is built from TRBV2 and TRBJ2-7; 9 nucleotides line up with TRBD1. V gave up 7 bases and J gave up 0 bases; unmatched junction bases: 4. This CDR3 comprises 14 residues. The germline CDR1 and CDR2 sequences are SNHLY and FYNNEI. The CDR3 region has the DNA TGTGCCAGCATTCGGGACAGGGACTCCTACGAGCAGTACTTC. It is translated as CASIRDRDSYEQYF. Full variable domain (outside the CDR3, taken from reference TRBV2 and TRBJ2-7): EPEVTQTPSHQVTQMGQEVILRCVPISNHLYFYWYRQILGQKVEFLVSFYNNEISEKSEIFDDQFSVERPDGSNFTLKIRSTKLEDSAMYFCASIRDRDSYEQYFGPGTRLTVT.

This chain links TRBV11-2 with TRBJ2-4, with D perhaps matching TRBD1 (5 bases). The CDR3 extends over 14 amino acids. The V gene's germline CDR1 is SGHAT and CDR2 FQNNGV. The V gene lost 4 bases and the J gene lost 5 bases, with 12 bases spanning the gap. CDR3 DNA sequence: TGTGCCAGCAGCTCTCAGGCAGGGCAAAACATTCAGTACTTC. Protein product: CASSSQAGQNIQYF.

The chain is built from TRBV5-1 and TRBJ2-2, with TRBD1 matching 8 bases. V shed 0 bases and J 3 bases; nucleotides not matched to a gene: 10. Germline V CDR1 and CDR2: SGHRS, YFSETQ. The CDR3 runs to 18 residues. The DNA for the CDR3 is TGCGCCAGCAGCTTGGCCGCGGCAGGGGGCTGGGACACCGGGGAGCTGTTTTTT. Its protein product is CASSLAAAGGWDTGELFF. Full variable domain (outside the CDR3, taken from reference TRBV5-1 and TRBJ2-2): KAGVTQTPRYLIKTRGQQVTLSCSPISGHRSVSWYQQTPGQGLQFLFEYFSETQRNKGNFPGRFSGRQFSNSRSEMNVSTLELGDSALYLCASSLAAAGGWDTGELFFGEGSRLTVL.

This chain links TRBV6-1 with TRBJ1-4; D may be TRBD1 (5 bases). The V and J ends lost 0 bases and 3 bases respectively, with 14 bases between them. The germline V gene has CDR1 MNHNS and CDR2 SASEGT. The CDR3 runs to 17 residues. The CDR3 sequence is CASSEARGRGANEKLFF. CDR3 DNA: TGTGCCAGCAGTGAAGCGCGGGGAAGGGGAGCTAATGAAAAACTGTTTTTT.

The chain is built from TRBV6-1 and TRBJ2-7, with 8 bases that match TRBD2. There are 15 residues in the CDR3. CDR1 is MNHNS and CDR2 is SASEGT in the germline V gene. Trimming at V came to 5 bases and at J to 0 bases, leaving 6 bases not matched to a gene. The CDR3 loop is CASSFSGASSYEQYF. Here the CDR3 DNA reads TGTGCCAGCAGTTTTAGCGGGGCGAGCTCCTACGAGCAGTACTTC.

V and J are TRBV27 and TRBJ2-1, with D possibly matching TRBD2 (5 bases). The CDR3 is made up of 15 amino acids. The V and J ends lost 2 bases and 4 bases respectively, with 12 bases between them. Germline CDR1 reads MNHEY; CDR2 reads SMNVEV (reference sequence). In DNA, the CDR3 is TGTGCCAGCAGTTTAAGGAGGAGAGAGTACAATGAGCAGTTCTTC. Translating gives CASSLRRREYNEQFF.

This clone has only one observation. The chain links TRBV6-5 to TRBJ1-3; D ambiguous. Germline V gene data show CDR1 as MNHEY and CDR2 as SVGAGI. Deletions cut 2 bases from V and 0 bases from J, with 11 bases between. This CDR3 has 16 residues. The CDR3, as DNA: TGTGCCAGCAGTTACGGAGGCCAAAGCTCTGGAAACACCATATATTTT. Amino acids: CASSYGGQSSGNTIYF.

The chain has TRBV19 and TRBJ2-5; 7 nucleotides line up with TRBD2. The J call may be in error: the DNA end matches TRBJ2-7 better. Germline V gene lookup returns CDR1 LNHDA and CDR2 SQIVND (reference sequence). CDR3 length equals 13 residues. This CDR3 reads CASSRDYTYEQYF. DNA for the CDR3: TGTGCCAGTAGTCGGGACTATACCTACGAGCAGTACTTC.

The J gene is TRBJ2-7, the V gene TRBV4-3; possibly TRBD1 for D (5 bases). Germline CDR1 and CDR2: LGHNA and YSLEER. V dropped 1 base and J dropped 7 bases, with 14 bases sitting between them. The CDR3 covers 14 residues. In DNA, the CDR3 is TGCGCCAGCAGCCAAGTCATTACCCAGGGAGAGCAGTACTTC. It yields the protein CASSQVITQGEQYF.

V is TRBV15 and J is TRBJ2-7, with D possibly being TRBD2 (6 bases). The germline CDR1 and CDR2 sequences are LNHNV and YYDKDF (reference sequence). The length of the CDR3 is 14 residues. V lost 6 bases, J lost 2 bases, and 14 bases lay in between. CDR3 region: CATSAAGNPYEQYF. CDR3 nucleotides: TGTGCCACCAGTGCGGCGGGGAACCCCTACGAGCAGTACTTC.

The chain links TRBV29-1 to TRBJ2-7; 8 positions agree with TRBD1. The CDR3 is 11 residues long. V was clipped by 5 bases and J by 6 bases; unmatched bases: 3. The germline V gene encodes CDR1 SQVTM and CDR2 ANQGSEA. CDR3 DNA sequence: TGCAGCGTTTCCGGACAGGGCGAGCAGTACTTC. It is translated as CSVSGQGEQYF.

V usage is TRBV18 and J usage is TRBJ1-2; 9 nucleotides match TRBD1. This CDR3 comprises 14 residues. CDR1 is KGHSH, CDR2 LQKENI, per germline. Losses at the gene ends were 5 bases for V and 4 bases for J; bases not matched to a gene: 5. CDR3 amino acids: CASSTGQGSYGYTF. The DNA of the CDR3 is TGTGCCAGCTCAACAGGACAGGGGTCCTATGGCTACACCTTC.

V usage is TRBV28 and J usage is TRBJ2-3, with 8 positions matching TRBD2. CDR3 length equals 13 residues. Germline loops: CDR1 MDHEN, CDR2 SYDVKM. After removal of 5 bases from V and 7 bases from J, the junction contained 5 bases not matched to a gene. CDR3 in DNA: TGTGCCAGCAGTCCACCGGGGGGGAATACGCAGTATTTT. Translating it yields CASSPPGGNTQYF.

The rearrangement uses TRBV5-1 and TRBJ1-1; TRBD1 might be the D (6 bases). Germline V gene sequence: CDR1 SGHRS, CDR2 YFSETQ. Trimming pared 4 bases from V and 2 bases from J, leaving 12 bases between. The CDR3 runs to 14 residues. CDR3 loop: CASSDGQINTEAFF. CDR3 bases: TGCGCCAGCAGCGACGGACAGATTAACACTGAAGCTTTCTTT.

Note on this clone: Germline and junction disagree at one end, which may indicate a read error. The V and J genes are TRBV7-7 and TRBJ2-1; D might be TRBD2 (6 bases). CDR1 and CDR2 (germline): SSHAT, FNYEAQ (reference sequence). The CDR3 sequence is 15 residues long. The CDR3 loop reads CASSLAGGTGNEQFF. The DNA for the CDR3 is TGTGCTAGCAGCTTAGCTGGCGGGACCGGAAATGAGCAGTTCTTC.

The table lists this clone with a few counts. V and J are TRBV11-2 and TRBJ2-3, with 13 bases lining up with TRBD2. This CDR3 comprises 17 residues. Germline CDR1 and CDR2: SGHAT and FQNNGV. V lost 5 bases and J lost 3; bases outside the gene matches: 8. The CDR3 DNA reads TGTGCCAGCAGCCAACGACTAGCGGGAGGTTTGACAGATACGCAGTATTTT. Translation: CASSQRLAGGLTDTQYF.

The CDR3 DNA reads TGCGCCAGCCCTTCGCGGGGGCAGGGTGTCACCGGGGAGCTGTTTTTT. It codes for CASPSRGQGVTGELFF. The genes are TRBV5-1 and TRBJ2-2; possibly TRBD2 for D (7 bases). The CDR3 has 16 amino acids. Per the germline V gene, CDR1 is SGHRS and CDR2 is YFSETQ. Trimming removed 7 bases from V and 4 bases from J, with 20 bases in between.

The V gene is TRBV28, the J gene TRBJ2-1; 10 bases fit TRBD2. Germline CDR1 reads MDHEN; CDR2 reads SYDVKM. This CDR3 is 16 amino acids long. Trimming at V came to 6 bases and at J to 8 bases, leaving 13 bases not matched to a gene. The CDR3, as DNA: TGTGCCAGCAGGTACCGACTAGCGGGTCGAGAATATGAGCAGTTCTTC. Protein product: CASRYRLAGREYEQFF.